Described below is a single TCR beta chain sequence and its context. It lacks a known antigen. No much larger clone is present one base from it, and per-base qualities are unavailable. The sample is drawn from a study of blood T cell repertoires in COVID-19 (dated by TCRdb to 2018 to 2021). Regarding the study in general: Samples covering the acute and convalescent phases of COVID-19 were provided by collaborators in the United States, Italy and Spain. The prospective study material was composed of cDNA or gDNA derived from T cells, B-cell-depleted T cells, or PBMCs. The repertoires were released in a freely available public database intended as a resource for research on the immune response to SARS-CoV-2. Where available, HLA class I and class II types were obtained from metadata supplied by the sample provider rather than from assay-based typing. The samples were drawn from two sources: the first 160 participants of the ongoing ImmuneRACE study, and 950 to 1,500 subjects contributed by 6 global collaborators. The dataset comprised deeply sampled blood TCRbeta repertoires from subjects exposed to, actively infected with, or recovered from COVID-19. A de-identified subject ID, COVID-19 status, age in years and sex were almost always included in the sample metadata. What the study reported, not specific to this receptor: Clinical and demographic metadata were provided uncurated, with the amount varying by source and participant.

V is cut by 2 bases and J by 2 bases, and the space between the germline ends is 12 bases. The cysteine opens and the phenylalanine closes a CDR3 of 15 amino acids. The read is trimmed to its CDR3 DNA, 45 bases read in frame from base 1. The germline V gene yields MNHEY for CDR1 and SVGAGI for CDR2. TCRbeta CDR3 regions were amplified from genomic DNA by means of the immunoSEQ Assay, a bias-controlled multiplex PCR. The source study handled its data this way. The number of nucleated cells in each sample was estimated from the amplification of reference gene primers within the assay. To quantify the absolute abundance of each unique TCRbeta CDR3 rearrangement, sequence reads were collapsed and filtered. For each sample, productive Simpson clonality was calculated as the square root of Simpson's diversity index across productive rearrangements. Not all clones reach the TCRdb copy of this immuneACCESS table, which keeps in-frame sequences only. Checked studies attribute under half of the gap to unresolved V genes and leave the rest unexplained. V and J calls and clone size follow that table, whereas D and trimming were derived from the DNA. Within this sample are over 250,000 clones, with roughly 85% of them counted one time only. The leading ten clones occupy about 11% of the sample.

Whole blood was collected in K2EDTA tubes by collaborating institutions according to the institutions' own protocols. Collaborator samples were shipped for TCRbeta analysis as frozen whole blood, isolated PBMCs, or DNA extracted from either sample type. This sequence originates from a woman between 65 and 79 years old with acute or convalescent COVID-19. The specimen sequenced was peripheral blood. The chain is encoded by TRBV6-5 joined to TRBJ1-2, with TRBD1 perhaps the D gene, on 6 matching bases. The DNA sequence is TGTGCCAGCAGTTACCGTTACGACAGGAACTATGGCTACACCTTC. Translated, it gives CASSYRYDRNYGYTF.